The sequence of this T cell receptor beta chain was determined in a study of blood T cell repertoires in COVID-19. Study-wide background: The United States, Italy and Spain provided the acute and convalescent COVID-19 samples.

Germline V CDR1 and CDR2: MNHNY, SVGAGI (reference sequence). V was trimmed by 5 bases and J by 3 bases, leaving 11 bases between them. This CDR3 has 14 amino acids. In the original processing: Nucleated cell number was recorded as an estimate derived from reference gene primer amplification. Some clones are missing from TCRdb's copy, which holds only in-frame ones; the method was immunoSEQ multiplex PCR. The D gene and trimming were derived from the DNA, and the V and J assignments and clone size from that table. The data contain under 300,000 clones, approximately 90% of them singletons. This clone came up a few times.

The sequencing sample was made of peripheral blood. The source of this sequence is a woman aged 40 to 50 with acute or convalescent COVID-19. The chain links TRBV6-6 to TRBJ1-5; possible D gene TRBD1, 5 bases. The CDR3: CASSLRQPNQPQHF. The CDR3 DNA reads TGTGCCAGCAGTCTCCGACAGCCCAATCAGCCCCAGCATTTT.